A selection of T cell receptor beta chains follows, all from one sample in a study of T cell responses to AZD1222 COVID-19 vaccine. The protocol was immunoSEQ multiplex PCR, while the TCRdb copy is restricted to in-frame clones and leaves out a portion. The data contain 150,000 to 200,000 clones, 80% to 95% of them singletons. The specimen was peripheral blood, collected on day 0 of AZD1222 vaccination. The receptors stem from an adult in good health. Each CDR3 is given with its conserved first and last residue. D genes are given only for firm matches. Clone size is stated in some rows and not others, as once, few, many or a class when expanded.

j_call v_call clone_size d_call cdr3_nt cdr3_aa
TRBJ2-5 TRBV6-1 NA NA TGTGCCAGCAGTGAAGGCCCAGGGATAGAGACCCAGTACTTC CASSEGPGIETQYF
TRBJ2-4 TRBV15 NA NA TGTGCCACCAGCAGAGGCAGTACCGCAGGCTGGGACATTCAGTACTTC CATSRGSTAGWDIQYF
TRBJ1-1 TRBV7-9 NA NA TGTGCCAGCACCAGGAGGGGAGGGAACACTGAAGCTTTCTTT CASTRRGGNTEAFF
TRBJ1-4 TRBV6-6 NA NA TGTGCCAGCAGTCCCGGGACACCAACTAATGAAAAACTGTTTTTT CASSPGTPTNEKLFF
TRBJ2-2 TRBV2 NA NA TGTGCCAGCAGTGTAAGGACTCCTGGGAACACCGGGGAGCTGTTTTTT CASSVRTPGNTGELFF
TRBJ2-7 TRBV19 NA TRBD1 TGTGCCAGTAGCTCGGACAGGGGGGACTACGAGCAGTACTTC CASSSDRGDYEQYF
TRBJ1-1 TRBV18 NA NA TGTGCCAGCTCACCACCGGTAGCGATGAACACTGAAGCTTTCTTT CASSPPVAMNTEAFF
TRBJ1-1 TRBV12-3/TRBV12-4 NA TRBD1 TGTGCCAGCAGGAGACAGGGGGGAACTGAAGCTTTCTTT CASRRQGGTEAFF
TRBJ2-1 TRBV18 NA TRBD2 TGTGCCAGCTCATCTAGCGGGGGGTCCTACAATGAGCAGTTCTTC CASSSSGGSYNEQFF
TRBJ2-5 TRBV2 NA TRBD2 TGTGCCAGCAGTAACTACGAGCGGACAGGGCTAGCGGGAGGCGGCGAGACCCAGTACTTC CASSNYERTGLAGGGETQYF
TRBJ1-1 TRBV7-2 NA NA TGTGCCAGCAGCTTCCCGGGACACCGGAACACTGAAGCTTTCTTT CASSFPGHRNTEAFF
TRBJ2-7 TRBV3-1/TRBV3-2 once TRBD2 TGTGCCAGCAGCCCGCGGGGGAGGACAACCTACGAGCAGTACTTC CASSPRGRTTYEQYF
TRBJ1-6 TRBV28 NA TRBD1 TGTGCCAGCAGTGGGGGACAGGGAGTTTATTCACCCCTCCACTTT CASSGGQGVYSPLHF
TRBJ2-5 TRBV30 NA TRBD2 TGTGCCTGGAGTGTAAGACTAGCGGGGGCTCTTCAAGAGACCCAGTACTTC CAWSVRLAGALQETQYF
TRBJ1-1 TRBV4-2 NA NA TGTGCCAGCAGCCGCGATCCAGGGTATAGGAACACTGAAGCTTTCTTT CASSRDPGYRNTEAFF
TRBJ1-2 TRBV9 NA NA TGTGCCAGCAGCCCTGACAGGTCAGGGGGCTACACCTTC CASSPDRSGGYTF
TRBJ2-5 TRBV7-2 NA TRBD1 TGTGCCAGCAGCTTAGCGGACAGGGGGGAGACCCAGTACTTC CASSLADRGETQYF
TRBJ2-1 TRBV9 NA NA TGTGCCAGCAGCGTAGGGTCCTCGGGCAATGAGCAGTTCTTC CASSVGSSGNEQFF
TRBJ2-2 TRBV5-6 NA NA TGTGCCAGCAGCTTATCTGGGGAACGTAAGACCGGGGAGCTGTTTTTT CASSLSGERKTGELFF
TRBJ1-2 TRBV29-1 NA NA TGCAGCGTTGAAGAACGATCAGACTATGGCTACACCTTC CSVEERSDYGYTF
TRBJ1-4 TRBV7-9 NA TRBD1 TGTGCCAGCAGCTCCAGGGGGGGGTATGAAAAACTGTTTTTT CASSSRGGYEKLFF
TRBJ1-1 TRBV4-3 NA NA TGCGCCAGCAGCCAAGATCGGATGGGACTCAACACTGAAGCTTTCTTT CASSQDRMGLNTEAFF
TRBJ1-3 TRBV19 NA NA TGTGCCAGTAGTATCGGGGGGCTAGGTGGAAACACCATATATTTT CASSIGGLGGNTIYF
TRBJ1-5 TRBV28 once NA TGTGCCAGCAGTTTAGGGCACAGGGTCAATCAGCCCCAGCATTTT CASSLGHRVNQPQHF
TRBJ2-2 TRBV5-1 NA NA TGCGCCAGCAGCTTGGCGGAACAGGGTGGCACCGGGGAGCTGTTTTTT CASSLAEQGGTGELFF
TRBJ1-5 TRBV27 NA NA TGTGCCAGCAGGCCGGGGCAGTGGGATCAGCCCCAGCATTTT CASRPGQWDQPQHF
TRBJ2-5 TRBV2 NA TRBD1 TGTGCCAGCAGCCCTGACAGGGGGCTCCAAGAGACCCAGTACTTC CASSPDRGLQETQYF
TRBJ2-3 TRBV9 once NA TGTGCCAGCAGCCCTAGACCGTTAGGGGGCACAGATACGCAGTATTTT CASSPRPLGGTDTQYF
TRBJ1-2 TRBV5-6 NA NA TGTGCCAGCAGCCCCTCGTGGGCAGATTATAACTATGGCTACACCTTC CASSPSWADYNYGYTF
TRBJ1-1 TRBV5-1 NA NA TGCGCCAGCAGCTTGCCCGGGGAGAACACTGAAGCTTTCTTT CASSLPGENTEAFF
TRBJ2-1 TRBV9 NA NA TGTGCCAGCAGCGTAGCGTGGGGTAATGAGCAGTTCTTC CASSVAWGNEQFF
TRBJ1-2 TRBV30 NA TRBD1 TGTGCCTGGATCCCCCTGGGGACAGGGCTCTATGGCTACACCTTC CAWIPLGTGLYGYTF
TRBJ1-2 TRBV2 once NA TGTGCCAGCAATGGGCGTGACTCTTCCACCTTC CASNGRDSSTF
TRBJ1-1 TRBV19 NA NA TGTGCCAGTAGCCGTGGGGATACCAACACTGAAGCTTTCTTT CASSRGDTNTEAFF
TRBJ2-1 TRBV6-2/TRBV6-3 few NA TGTGCCAGCAGCCCTCTGTATGAGCAGTTCTTC CASSPLYEQFF
TRBJ1-4 TRBV3-1/TRBV3-2 NA NA TGTGCCAGCAGCCAAGGTACAGCTACTAATGAAAAACTGTTTTTT CASSQGTATNEKLFF
TRBJ2-1 TRBV14 NA NA TGTGCCAGCAGCCTTAGCGGTTCCTACAATGAGCAGTTCTTC CASSLSGSYNEQFF
TRBJ2-7 TRBV15 NA NA TGTGCCACCAGCAGAGATAAGGAGGGGTACTACGAGCAGTACTTC CATSRDKEGYYEQYF
TRBJ2-7 TRBV16 NA NA TGTGCCAGCAGCCAATCTGGGACGGAATCCCTAGAGCAGTACTTC CASSQSGTESLEQYF
TRBJ1-1 TRBV24-1 NA NA TGTGCCACCCAGAGCAGGGCGGACGCTTTCTTT CATQSRADAFF
TRBJ2-2 TRBV4-2 once NA TGTGCCAGCAGCCAGTTCTCGTCCCCGGCCGGGGAGCTGTTTTTT CASSQFSSPAGELFF
TRBJ1-5 TRBV6-6 NA NA TGTGCCAGCAGTTACCCGGACACAGCAGGGAATCAGCCCCAGCATTTT CASSYPDTAGNQPQHF
TRBJ1-2 TRBV30 once NA TGTGCCTGGAGTGTTGGACGCGGCTACACCTTC CAWSVGRGYTF
TRBJ1-4 TRBV5-1 once TRBD1 TGCGCCAGCAGCGACGGACAGGGCCGAGAAAAACTGTTTTTT CASSDGQGREKLFF
TRBJ1-6 TRBV4-3 NA TRBD1 TGCGCCAGCAGCCCAACAGGGGAGGGATATAATTCACCCCTCCACTTT CASSPTGEGYNSPLHF